The rows below give T cell receptor beta chains drawn from one sample of a study of blood T cells in healthy people across ages. Each CDR3 protein gets one entry after TCRdb re-called the 5' RACE reads with MiXCR. Among about 800,000 distinct CDR3 sequences listed, approximately 25% were seen once. The sample was also reused in another study, on T cells of mothers and their children.

The specimen was blood. These receptors all stem from a boy younger than 18 in good health. The CDR3 runs from the conserved cysteine through the conserved F or W. Each record gives: V gene, CDR3 protein.

v_call: TRBV20-1
cdr3_aa: CSAPGQGAVGELFF

v_call: TRBV5-1
cdr3_aa: CASSLEQSGNTIYF

v_call: TRBV7-9
cdr3_aa: CASSPDGYTF

v_call: TRBV25-1
cdr3_aa: CASSNTVGSQYF

v_call: TRBV11-1
cdr3_aa: CASSPDSQNEKLFF

v_call: TRBV20-1
cdr3_aa: CSARETSSISYEQYF

v_call: TRBV7-2
cdr3_aa: CASSLVTSGSRGNEQFF

v_call: TRBV5-6
cdr3_aa: CASSPLDRMDLSEQYF

v_call: TRBV20-1
cdr3_aa: CSALLGHGNQPQHF

v_call: TRBV15
cdr3_aa: CATSRVYGLGSLYELFF

v_call: TRBV29-1
cdr3_aa: CSVRRQVETQYF

v_call: TRBV6-2/TRBV6-3
cdr3_aa: CASSYGQGGYNEQFF

v_call: TRBV29-1
cdr3_aa: CSAVSHEQFF

v_call: TRBV5-1
cdr3_aa: CASSLLGQAQETQYF

v_call: TRBV20-1
cdr3_aa: CSVRLATPHYGYTF

v_call: TRBV7-2
cdr3_aa: CASSLVPGFENEKLFF

v_call: TRBV5-1
cdr3_aa: CASSLQGAAYNEQFF

v_call: TRBV28
cdr3_aa: CASSRTGTEIYEQYF

v_call: TRBV20-1
cdr3_aa: CSASDRDFSSYEQYF

v_call: TRBV4-1
cdr3_aa: CASSSQGSSSYNSPLHF

v_call: TRBV4-2
cdr3_aa: CASSQSPLAGSNEQFF

v_call: TRBV7-9
cdr3_aa: CASSLKLTTGELFF

v_call: TRBV12-3/TRBV12-4
cdr3_aa: CASSLGPGQVYEQYF

v_call: TRBV30
cdr3_aa: CAWSVLQGANEKLFF

v_call: TRBV5-1
cdr3_aa: CASSLDRRLSYNEQFF

v_call: TRBV29-1
cdr3_aa: CSVCPGEETQYF

v_call: TRBV6-5
cdr3_aa: CASSYSSSAYEQFF

v_call: TRBV13
cdr3_aa: CASSKTSAKYNEQFF

v_call: TRBV6-6
cdr3_aa: CASSPIRDRIPNEQFF

v_call: TRBV7-9
cdr3_aa: CASSLAPLEQTQYF

v_call: TRBV7-2
cdr3_aa: CASSKDTNQPQHF

v_call: TRBV29-1
cdr3_aa: CSVGLAGEKIGELFF

v_call: TRBV29-1
cdr3_aa: CSVAQDRNQPQHF

v_call: TRBV20-1
cdr3_aa: CSARSGGFYEQYF

v_call: TRBV25-1
cdr3_aa: CASSRRQGAQETQYF

v_call: TRBV6-5
cdr3_aa: CASSWSGLAGGADTQYF

v_call: TRBV5-1
cdr3_aa: CASSLEVGPGNEQFF

v_call: TRBV10-3
cdr3_aa: CAIQGSLADTQYF

v_call: TRBV24-1
cdr3_aa: CATSDLFAGGGDEQFF

v_call: TRBV4-3
cdr3_aa: CASSQGPSSGANVLTF

v_call: TRBV29-1
cdr3_aa: CSVVGGLSGNTIYF

v_call: TRBV20-1
cdr3_aa: CSASTSVETQYF

v_call: TRBV6-6
cdr3_aa: CASQGRVDSPLHF

v_call: TRBV15
cdr3_aa: CATSRGTATNEKLFF

v_call: TRBV9
cdr3_aa: CASSEGGLEETQYF

v_call: TRBV19
cdr3_aa: CASCGDPGLGRYTF

v_call: TRBV7-9
cdr3_aa: CASSYPGQGRDTQYF

v_call: TRBV28
cdr3_aa: CASSFRGRGGDQPQHF

v_call: TRBV24-1
cdr3_aa: CATSDSGATNEKLFF

v_call: TRBV20-1
cdr3_aa: CSARAPGGREQFF

v_call: TRBV28
cdr3_aa: CASQRGSAGGYEQYF

v_call: TRBV20-1
cdr3_aa: CSARDLAVGRVAEAFF

v_call: TRBV7-2
cdr3_aa: CASSLRPEVGFGNSPLHF

v_call: TRBV29-1
cdr3_aa: CSVGTPLNTEAFF

v_call: TRBV12-3/TRBV12-4
cdr3_aa: CASRGGLAVGELFF